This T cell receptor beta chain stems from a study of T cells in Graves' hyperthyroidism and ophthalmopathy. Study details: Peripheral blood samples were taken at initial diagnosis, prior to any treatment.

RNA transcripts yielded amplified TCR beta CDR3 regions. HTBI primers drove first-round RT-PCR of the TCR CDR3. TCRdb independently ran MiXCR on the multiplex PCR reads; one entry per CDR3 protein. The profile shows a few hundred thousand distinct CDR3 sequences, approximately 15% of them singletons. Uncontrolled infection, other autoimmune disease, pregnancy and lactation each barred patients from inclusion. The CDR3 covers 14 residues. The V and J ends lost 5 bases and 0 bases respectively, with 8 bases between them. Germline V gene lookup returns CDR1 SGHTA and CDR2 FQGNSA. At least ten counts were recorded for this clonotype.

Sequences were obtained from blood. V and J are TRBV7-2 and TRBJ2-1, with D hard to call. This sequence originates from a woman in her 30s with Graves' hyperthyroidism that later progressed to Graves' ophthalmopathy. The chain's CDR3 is CASSAIPSYNEQFF. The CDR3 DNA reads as TGTGCCAGCAGCGCGATTCCCTCCTACAATGAGCAGTTCTTC.